The present entry profiles one T cell receptor (beta chain) with its context. The healthy controls were matched to patients by age and sex. RNA amounts of roughly 0.45 to 1 ug underwent reverse transcription with random hexamers. TCR beta CDR3 was amplified by immunoSEQ multiplex PCR. This amplification extended across 54 Vbeta and 13 Jbeta segments. TCRdb recomputed calls from the immunoSEQ multiplex PCR reads with MiXCR, one row per CDR3 protein. The table shows tens of thousands of distinct CDR3 sequences, with roughly 93% occurring only once. The sample comes from a study of CD8 T cells in Susac syndrome. V lost 3 bases, J lost 6 bases, and 18 bases lay in between. The CDR3 runs to 15 residues. Germline-derived CDR1 and CDR2 are SQVTM and ANQGSEA.

Input material: CD8+ T cells from PBMCs. The receptor was isolated from a human donor in good health. The chain joins TRBV29-1 to TRBJ2-1, with TRBD2 as a possible D gene (7 bases). The CDR3 nucleotides read TGCAGCGTTGAGGGGCGGGGGCTCTCCGGCAATGAGCAGTTCTTC. Encoded protein: CSVEGRGLSGNEQFF.